Each of the 11 T cell receptor beta chains below was sequenced from the same sample in a study of low-dose radiotherapy and immunotherapy resistance in tumors. The time point: after trial treatment. Regarding treatment: LDRT plus nivolumab, ipilimumab, low-dose cyclophosphamide and aspirin (RACIN trial). Both TCRalpha and TCRbeta chains were reverse transcribed with V-gene-specific primers. A constant-region primer paired with the V-primer adapter amplified TCRs over roughly 18 PCR cycles. TCRdb ran MiXCR on the reads and lists one entry per CDR3 protein. This table has fewer than 110,000 distinct CDR3 sequences, about 20% appearing once. Sample: PBMCs, taken after low-dose radiotherapy plus immunotherapy. The receptors shown here come from a male donor with prostate cancer.

This clonotype was seen many times. This rearrangement joins TRBV18 to TRBJ2-7; D gene uncertain. CDR1 is KGHSH and CDR2 is LQKENI in the germline V gene. The germline V and J ends were trimmed by 3 bases and 6 bases, with 21 bases remaining between them. The CDR3 totals 16 residues. The CDR3 DNA is TGTGCCAGCTCACCTAGAGGACCCGACGGTTCTTCCGAGCAGTACTTC. This codes for CASSPRGPDGSSEQYF. Complete variable domain (other parts from reference TRBV18 and TRBJ2-7): NAGVMQNPRHLVRRRGQEARLRCSPMKGHSHVYWYRQLPEEGLKFMVYLQKENIIDESGMPKERFSAEFPKEGPSILRIQQVVRGDSAAYFCASSPRGPDGSSEQYFGPGTRLTVT.

This clonotype was counted many times. CDR3 loop: CASSLIGPPLVNTEAFF. CDR3 in DNA: TGTGCCAGCAGCTTGATAGGGCCCCCCTTAGTGAACACTGAAGCTTTCTTT. The chain employs TRBV7-2 and TRBJ1-1; no clear D gene. Trimming stripped 3 bases from V and 0 bases from J, with 17 bases between. This CDR3 has 17 residues. From germline, CDR1 is SGHTA and CDR2 FQGNSA.

This clonotype was counted only a few times. V usage is TRBV29-1 and J usage is TRBJ1-3, with 8 bases matching TRBD1. Per the germline V gene, CDR1 is SQVTM and CDR2 is ANQGSEA. The CDR3 sequence is 13 residues long. Trimming removed 6 bases from V and 4 bases from J; junction bases left unmatched: 5. The CDR3 region has the DNA TGCAGCGTCATGACAGGGGCCGGAAACACCATATATTTT. Protein: CSVMTGAGNTIYF.

This clonotype came up many times. V and J are TRBV6-5 and TRBJ2-3, with D perhaps matching TRBD2 (5 bases). V gave up 0 bases and J gave up 9 bases, with 13 bases separating them. CDR3 length: 14 residues. Germline lookup yields CDR1 MNHEY and CDR2 SVGAGI. CDR3 region: CASSYSGVLGTQYF. The CDR3 region has the DNA TGTGCCAGCAGTTACTCCGGGGTTTTGGGCACGCAGTATTTT.

The sample holds many counts of this clonotype. The J gene is TRBJ2-7, the V gene TRBV6-8, with 9 positions matching TRBD1. Trimming at V came to 4 bases and at J to 0 bases, leaving 1 base not matched to a gene. Germline V gene data show CDR1 as MNHGY and CDR2 as SAAAGT. The CDR3 runs 14 residues. DNA of the CDR3: TGTGCCAGCAGTTGGGGACAGGGCTCCTACGAGCAGTACTTC. Protein: CASSWGQGSYEQYF.

Many counts were recorded for this clonotype. The chain carries TRBV29-1 and TRBJ2-5; D is possibly TRBD2 (7 bases). V dropped 1 base and J dropped 5 bases, with 17 bases sitting between them. Germline CDR1 and CDR2: SQVTM and ANQGSEA. The CDR3 runs to 15 residues. In DNA form, the CDR3 reads TGCAGCGTTGAAGGAGTAGGGGGGGCCCGGGAGACCCAGTACTTC. Protein sequence: CSVEGVGGARETQYF.

This clonotype was detected many times. The genes are TRBV5-5 and TRBJ1-3; TRBD1 might be the D (6 bases). The CDR3 is 15 amino acids. Trimming removed 0 bases from V and 2 bases from J, with 9 bases in between. The germline V gene encodes CDR1 SGHKS and CDR2 YYEKEE (reference sequence). CDR3 protein: CASSLGTAAGNTIYF. The DNA for the CDR3 is TGTGCCAGCAGCTTGGGGACAGCTGCTGGAAACACCATATATTTT.

The gene calls are TRBV28 and TRBJ2-3; no clear D gene. This CDR3 has 16 amino acids. Germline CDR1 and CDR2: MDHEN and SYDVKM. Trimming took off 5 bases at V and 1 base at J, with 16 bases between the two ends. In DNA form, the CDR3 reads TGTGCCAGCAGTCCCCCTTCGGGTTATGGCACAGATACGCAGTATTTT. Amino acids: CASSPPSGYGTDTQYF.

This clonotype occurred many times. The chain has TRBV6-5 and TRBJ2-3; TRBD2 aligns across 7 bases. V shed 2 bases, J shed 6 bases, and the junction held 11 bases outside the gene matches. The CDR3 is 16 amino acids. Looked up from germline, CDR1 is MNHEY and CDR2 is SVGAGI. The chain's CDR3 is CASSYRLAGESDTQYF. The CDR3 DNA is TGTGCCAGCAGTTACAGGTTGGCGGGGGAATCGGATACGCAGTATTTT.

This clonotype was observed many times. This rearrangement joins TRBV9 to TRBJ2-3; TRBD1 aligns across 8 bases. Trimming took 4 bases from V and 6 from J; bases not matched to a gene: 10. In germline, CDR1 is SGDLS, CDR2 YYNGEE. This CDR3 region has 15 residues. CDR3 nucleotides: TGTGCCAGCAGCACCAGGGACAGGCCGGCGGATACGCAGTATTTT. Residues: CASSTRDRPADTQYF.

This clonotype occurred many times. This chain links TRBV2 with TRBJ2-1; a possible D gene is TRBD1 (6 bases). V dropped 6 bases and J dropped 9 bases, with 18 bases sitting between them. Germline CDR1 reads SNHLY; CDR2 reads FYNNEI. The CDR3 has 14 residues. CDR3 sequence (DNA): TGTGCCAGCAGGAATACGAAACAGGGATTTGAGCAGTTCTTC. It encodes CASRNTKQGFEQFF.